Listed below are T cell receptor beta chains from one sample, sequenced in a study of T cell responses to AZD1222 COVID-19 vaccine. Produced via immunoSEQ multiplex PCR; TCRdb's table is partial and in-frame only. The top ten clones hold approximately 9.3% of a sample with approximately 110,000 clones, roughly nine tenths of them seen once. The sequencing here drew on peripheral blood, taken on day 0 of AZD1222 vaccination. All receptors derive from an adult in good health. Both conserved end residues are part of each CDR3. A D gene is named only where the DNA matches it firmly. Part of the rows lack a size; the others show once, few, many or a class for expanded clones.

D gene	CDR3 length	V gene	clone size	J gene	CDR3 DNA	CDR3 protein
TRBD1	15	TRBV7-8	.	TRBJ2-1	TGTGCCAGCAGCAGAACAGGGGGCGGCTACAATGAGCAGTTCTTC	CASSRTGGGYNEQFF
TRBD1	18	TRBV3-1/TRBV3-2	.	TRBJ2-1	TGTGCCAGCAGCCAAGATTTACGGACAGGAGCCCCCTACAATGAGCAGTTCTTC	CASSQDLRTGAPYNEQFF
TRBD2	15	TRBV19	.	TRBJ2-7	TGTGCCAGTAGTGCGTCGGGACTAGTCACCTACGAGCAGTACTTC	CASSASGLVTYEQYF
TRBD1	14	TRBV15	.	TRBJ2-7	TGTGCCACCAGCAGGGACAGGGGGCCTGGCGAGCAGTACTTC	CATSRDRGPGEQYF
.	14	TRBV27	.	TRBJ1-2	TGTGCCAGCAGTTTATTCGGGTCGAACTATGGCTACACCTTC	CASSLFGSNYGYTF
.	16	TRBV19	.	TRBJ2-6	TGTGCCAGTAGTCACTTTATTGGGACAGGGGCCAACGTCCTGACTTTC	CASSHFIGTGANVLTF
.	16	TRBV7-9	.	TRBJ2-7	TGTGCCAGCAGCCCTGAGGGGACCCCAAGGTGGGACGAGCAGTACTTC	CASSPEGTPRWDEQYF
.	13	TRBV28	.	TRBJ2-7	TGTGCCAGCAGTTGGACTGGGCGCTACGAGCAGTACTTC	CASSWTGRYEQYF
TRBD1	16	TRBV19	.	TRBJ1-2	TGTGCCAGTATGGAGCTGCCGGGACAGGGAATAGATGGCTACACCTTC	CASMELPGQGIDGYTF
.	13	TRBV10-2	.	TRBJ2-7	TGCGCCAGCACTTCGATTTCGGCCTACGAGCAGTACTTC	CASTSISAYEQYF
.	13	TRBV6-5	once	TRBJ2-1	TGTGCCAGCAGTTACACCCTTGGCGGTGAGCAGTTCTTC	CASSYTLGGEQFF
.	13	TRBV27	.	TRBJ1-1	TGTGCCAGCAGTTGGTCCGGTAACACTGAAGCTTTCTTT	CASSWSGNTEAFF
TRBD2	16	TRBV3-1/TRBV3-2	.	TRBJ2-3	TGTGCCAGCAGCGCGAGACTGGGAGGGAGCACAGATACGCAGTATTTT	CASSARLGGSTDTQYF
.	13	TRBV14	few	TRBJ1-1	TGTGCCAGCAGCCGGTACAGGAACACTGAAGCTTTCTTT	CASSRYRNTEAFF
.	14	TRBV3-1/TRBV3-2	.	TRBJ2-7	TGTGCCAGCAGCCACCAGAAAGGGGCCTACGAGCAGTACTTC	CASSHQKGAYEQYF
.	14	TRBV11-2	few	TRBJ1-6	TGTGCCAGCAGCCCCTGGACAGCCACTTCACCCCTCCACTTT	CASSPWTATSPLHF
TRBD2	14	TRBV2	.	TRBJ2-2	TGTGCCAGCAGTGTGGGGACTAGGGGCGGGGAGCTGTTTTTT	CASSVGTRGGELFF
.	14	TRBV7-2	.	TRBJ2-1	TGTGCCAGCAGCATCCGGGGGATCTACAATGAGCAGTTCTTC	CASSIRGIYNEQFF
TRBD1	12	TRBV28	.	TRBJ1-1	TGTGCCAGCAGGAGGACAGGGGTGTGGTCTTTCTTT	CASRRTGVWSFF
.	14	TRBV7-6	.	TRBJ2-1	TGTGCCAGCAGCGATCGGGAGAGACTCAATGAGCAGTTCTTC	CASSDRERLNEQFF
TRBD1	15	TRBV6-6	.	TRBJ2-2	TGTGCCAGCACCCACCTGGGACAGGGGACCGGGGAGCTGTTTTTT	CASTHLGQGTGELFF
.	17	TRBV27	.	TRBJ2-5	TGTGCCAGCAGTGGGCCTACTGGATCCTTCGGTTATGTTGCCCAGTACTTC	CASSGPTGSFGYVAQYF
.	17	TRBV27	.	TRBJ1-2	TGTGCCAGCAGTTTTGCAACATGGACCGGGCAGAGATATGGCTACACCTTC	CASSFATWTGQRYGYTF
.	15	TRBV5-8	few	TRBJ1-1	TGTGCCAGCAGCCCTGTGGGGAAGAGACGGACTGAAGCTTTCTTT	CASSPVGKRRTEAFF
TRBD1	15	TRBV18	.	TRBJ2-7	TGTGCCAGCTCCTCAGGGAAGGGACAGGGCTACGAGCAGTACTTC	CASSSGKGQGYEQYF
.	14	TRBV6-5	.	TRBJ1-6	TGTGCCAGCAGTTACGGCCGTCTTAGCACACCCCTCCACTTT	CASSYGRLSTPLHF
.	13	TRBV5-1	.	TRBJ2-7	TGCGCCAGCAGCTTGAATTCCCCCGCCGAGCAGTACTTC	CASSLNSPAEQYF
.	15	TRBV5-6	once	TRBJ2-1	TGTGCCAGCAGCTTAAGGGGTGGGCTTTCCAATGAGCAGTTCTTC	CASSLRGGLSNEQFF
TRBD2	16	TRBV7-3	.	TRBJ2-3	TGTGCCAGCAGCTTAAGGTCTAGCGGGGAAGGAGATACGCAGTATTTT	CASSLRSSGEGDTQYF
.	14	TRBV9	.	TRBJ1-2	TGTGCCAGCAGCCCCAATACGGAGGGCTATGGCTACACCTTC	CASSPNTEGYGYTF
TRBD2	16	TRBV7-8	.	TRBJ2-7	TGTGCCAGCAGCCAGGGACTAGCGAGCCCAGTTCACGAGCAGTACTTC	CASSQGLASPVHEQYF
.	14	TRBV7-9	.	TRBJ2-3	TGTGCCAGCAGCTTAGTTACGGGTCCGGATACGCAGTATTTT	CASSLVTGPDTQYF
.	14	TRBV5-1	.	TRBJ1-3	TGCGCCAGCAGTTACAGGAGCTCTGGAAACACCATATATTTT	CASSYRSSGNTIYF
.	14	TRBV11-3	.	TRBJ1-1	TGTGCCAGCAGCTTTAGCCAGGGTATCACTGAAGCTTTCTTT	CASSFSQGITEAFF
TRBD2	16	TRBV18	.	TRBJ2-3	TGTGCCAGCTCACCTCGGACTAGTGGGAACACAGATACGCAGTATTTT	CASSPRTSGNTDTQYF
TRBD1	13	TRBV6-5	.	TRBJ2-7	TGTGCCAGCAGTCACGGGACAGGGGAAGAGCAGTACTTC	CASSHGTGEEQYF
.	14	TRBV5-6	.	TRBJ2-3	TGTGCCAGCAGCTTGACTAGCAGGACAGATACGCAGTATTTT	CASSLTSRTDTQYF
TRBD1	18	TRBV9	once	TRBJ1-2	TGTGCCAGCAGCCTCTCCCTTGAGGGGACAGGCTTTAACTATGGCTACACCTTC	CASSLSLEGTGFNYGYTF
TRBD1	15	TRBV3-1/TRBV3-2	.	TRBJ2-2	TGTGCCAGCAGCTTTGGACAGGCGAACACCGGGGAGCTGTTTTTT	CASSFGQANTGELFF
.	12	TRBV5-1	.	TRBJ1-2	TGCGCCAGCAGCTTGGAGGGTAGGGGCTACACCTTC	CASSLEGRGYTF
TRBD1	15	TRBV5-1	once	TRBJ1-3	TGCGCCAGCAGCTTGGGACAGGGGGCTGGAAACACCATATATTTT	CASSLGQGAGNTIYF